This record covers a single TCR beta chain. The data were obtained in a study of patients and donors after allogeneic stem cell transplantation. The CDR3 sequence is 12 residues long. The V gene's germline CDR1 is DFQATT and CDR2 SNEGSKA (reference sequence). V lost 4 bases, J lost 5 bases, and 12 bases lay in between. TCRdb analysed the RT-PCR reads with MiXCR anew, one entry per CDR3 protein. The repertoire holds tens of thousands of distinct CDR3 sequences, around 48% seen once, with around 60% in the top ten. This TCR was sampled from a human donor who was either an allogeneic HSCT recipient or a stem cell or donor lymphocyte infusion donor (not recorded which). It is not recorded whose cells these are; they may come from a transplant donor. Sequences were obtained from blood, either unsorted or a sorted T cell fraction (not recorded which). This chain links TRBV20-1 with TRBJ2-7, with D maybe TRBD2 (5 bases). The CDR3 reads CSANIWRDEQYF. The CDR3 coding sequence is TGCAGTGCTAACATTTGGCGGGACGAGCAGTACTTC.